Listed here are 11 T cell receptor beta chains from one sample, sequenced in a study of response to subunit inactivated influenza vaccine. TCRdb called the RT-PCR reads again in MiXCR, with one record for every CDR3 protein. Of roughly 760,000 distinct CDR3 sequences detected, over 20% appear once; the ten largest clones hold approximately 10%. The sample in question was PBMCs from blood, obtained roughly 5 days after vaccination. Source of these receptors: a man aged 45-65 years who received an inactivated influenza vaccine.

The chain carries TRBV27 and TRBJ2-1; 9 bases agree with TRBD1. This CDR3 spans 15 amino acids. Losses at the gene ends were 5 bases for V and 5 bases for J; bases not matched to a gene: 7. Germline CDR1 MNHEY, CDR2 SMNVEV (reference sequence). CDR3 sequence: CASSPGTGSHNEQFF. CDR3 coding DNA: TGTGCCAGCAGTCCCGGGACAGGGAGCCACAATGAGCAGTTCTTC.

This chain uses TRBV5-1 with TRBJ2-1, with no clear D. Between the trimmed V and J ends, which lost 0 bases and 11 bases, there was a span of 12 bases. Germline CDR1 reads SGHRS; CDR2 reads YFSETQ. The CDR3 is 13 amino acids. CDR3 residues: CASSLAGGSQQFF. In nucleotides, the CDR3 is TGCGCCAGCAGCTTGGCTGGCGGTTCGCAGCAGTTCTTC.

The V gene is TRBV5-1, the J gene TRBJ1-4, with D uncertain. Trimming cost V 4 bases and J 7 bases, with 17 bases left between them. The germline gives CDR1 SGHRS, CDR2 YFSETQ. The CDR3 runs 15 residues. CDR3 region: CASSAGPSDGEKLFF. The DNA for the CDR3 is TGCGCCAGCAGCGCCGGGCCGTCAGATGGTGAAAAACTGTTTTTT.

Many counts were recorded for this clonotype. The rearrangement uses TRBV5-1 and TRBJ2-1, with a tentative D call TRBD1 (5 bases). The germline gives CDR1 SGHRS, CDR2 YFSETQ. V lost 0 bases and J lost 6, with 13 bases in between. The CDR3 consists of 15 residues. DNA for the CDR3: TGCGCCAGCAGCTTGGCCAGGGAAAGGTTCAATGAGCAGTTCTTC. This encodes CASSLARERFNEQFF.

CDR3 amino acids: CASRQGASPLHF. The DNA of the CDR3 is TGTGCCAGTAGACAGGGTGCTTCACCCCTCCACTTT. This chain connects TRBV19 to TRBJ1-6, with D perhaps matching TRBD1 (6 bases). V was pared by 6 bases and J by 9 bases, with 9 bases between. Germline V gives CDR1 LNHDA, CDR2 SQIVND (reference sequence). The CDR3 has 12 residues.

This clonotype occurred a few times. DNA of the CDR3: TGCGCCAGCAGCTTGGATGGGGGGGGCAAAAACATTCAGTACTTC. Translated: CASSLDGGGKNIQYF. The chain links TRBV5-1 to TRBJ2-4; 7 bases are shared with TRBD2. The junction had 3 bases not matched to a gene; V was cut back by 0 bases and J by 3 bases. Per germline, CDR1 SGHRS and CDR2 YFSETQ. The CDR3 runs 15 residues.

The table lists this clonotype with a few counts. The V gene is TRBV4-2, the J gene TRBJ2-3; 10 bases agree with TRBD2. CDR3 length equals 16 residues. Germline V gene data show CDR1 as LGHNA and CDR2 as YNFKEQ. The ends lost 0 bases at V and 4 bases at J; junction bases unmatched: 4. The CDR3 sequence is CASSQEGSGGADTQYF. The CDR3 DNA follows: TGTGCCAGCAGCCAAGAGGGAAGCGGGGGGGCAGATACGCAGTATTTT.

The chain recombines TRBV28 with TRBJ2-1; TRBD1 is a possible D gene (6 bases). The CDR3 loop spans 15 amino acids. The V and J ends lost 5 bases and 0 bases respectively, with 11 bases between them. The germline CDR1 and CDR2 sequences are MDHEN and SYDVKM. CDR3 region: CASSRGQSSYNEQFF. The CDR3, as DNA: TGTGCCAGCAGTCGAGGACAGAGCTCCTACAATGAGCAGTTCTTC.

This clonotype was seen a handful of times. V gene TRBV12-3 or TRBV12-4 combines with J gene TRBJ1-5, with D unresolved. The CDR3 is 13 residues long. The ends were cut back, 5 bases at V and 5 bases at J, with 10 bases in the middle. CDR3 in DNA: TGTGCCAGCAGTGGACTGTTAGATCAGCCCCAGCATTTT. Its translation: CASSGLLDQPQHF.

The table lists this clonotype with a few counts. The V gene is TRBV24-1, the J gene TRBJ2-5, with D maybe TRBD2 (5 bases). CDR1 KGHDR and CDR2 SFDVKD come from the germline V gene. V lost 1 base to trimming and J lost 3 bases, with 14 bases between them. CDR3 length: 16 amino acids. CDR3 coding DNA: TGTGCCACCAGTGATTTTGCGCCGGGGAGTAAAGAGACCCAGTACTTC. This translates into CATSDFAPGSKETQYF.

The sample holds a few counts of this clonotype. This chain connects TRBV4-3 to TRBJ2-1, with a possible D match to TRBD1 (5 bases). The V end was cut by 0 bases, the J end by 5 bases, with 17 bases between. CDR1 is LGHNA, CDR2 YSLEER, per germline. The CDR3 extends over 17 amino acids. The CDR3 loop reads CASSQEGGGAFNNEQFF. As DNA, the CDR3 is TGCGCCAGCAGCCAAGAAGGCGGTGGGGCGTTCAACAATGAGCAGTTCTTC.